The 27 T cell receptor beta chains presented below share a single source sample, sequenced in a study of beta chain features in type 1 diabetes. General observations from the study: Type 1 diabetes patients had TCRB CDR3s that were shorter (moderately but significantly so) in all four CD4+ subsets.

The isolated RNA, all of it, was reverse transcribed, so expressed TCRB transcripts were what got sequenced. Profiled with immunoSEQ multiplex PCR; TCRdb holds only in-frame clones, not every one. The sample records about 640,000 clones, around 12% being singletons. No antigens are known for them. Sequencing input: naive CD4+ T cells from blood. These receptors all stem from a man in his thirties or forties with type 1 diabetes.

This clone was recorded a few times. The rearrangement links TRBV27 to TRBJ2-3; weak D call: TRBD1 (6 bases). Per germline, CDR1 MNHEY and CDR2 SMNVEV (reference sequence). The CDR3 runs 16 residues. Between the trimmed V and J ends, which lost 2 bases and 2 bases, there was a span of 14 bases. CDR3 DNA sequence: TGTGCCAGCAGTTTAATGGGAACAGGGATCACAGATACGCAGTATTTT. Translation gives CASSLMGTGITDTQYF.

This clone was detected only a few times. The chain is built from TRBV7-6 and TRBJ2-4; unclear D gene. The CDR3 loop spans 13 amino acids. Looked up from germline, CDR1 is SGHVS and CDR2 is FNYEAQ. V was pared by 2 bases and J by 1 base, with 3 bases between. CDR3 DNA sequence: TGTGCCAGCAGCTTATCTGCCAAAAACATTCAGTACTTC. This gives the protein CASSLSAKNIQYF.

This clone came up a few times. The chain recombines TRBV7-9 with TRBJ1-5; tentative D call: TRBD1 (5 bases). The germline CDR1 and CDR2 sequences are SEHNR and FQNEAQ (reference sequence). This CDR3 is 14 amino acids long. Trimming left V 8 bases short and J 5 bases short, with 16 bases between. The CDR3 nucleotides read TGTGCCAGCTCTGGTGGGCAGGGTGATCAGCCCCAGCATTTT. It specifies CASSGGQGDQPQHF.

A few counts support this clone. The CDR3 loop is CAWTQGGTPQHF. The DNA of the CDR3 is TGTGCCTGGACCCAGGGGGGGACGCCCCAGCATTTT. The chain combines TRBV30 with TRBJ1-5; 7 nucleotides line up with TRBD1. Germline CDR1 reads GTSNPN; CDR2 reads SVGIG (reference sequence). CDR3 length equals 12 residues. V trimming: 4 bases; J trimming: 9 bases; junction bases outside the gene matches: 6.

The CDR3 is CASSLSGTGNEQFF. The CDR3 DNA is TGCGCCAGCAGCTTATCGGGGACAGGGAATGAGCAGTTCTTC. This rearrangement joins TRBV5-1 to TRBJ2-1, with 9 bases that match TRBD1. The CDR3 has 14 residues. Germline V gene sequence: CDR1 SGHRS, CDR2 YFSETQ. V was clipped by 2 bases and J by 7 bases; unmatched bases: 4.

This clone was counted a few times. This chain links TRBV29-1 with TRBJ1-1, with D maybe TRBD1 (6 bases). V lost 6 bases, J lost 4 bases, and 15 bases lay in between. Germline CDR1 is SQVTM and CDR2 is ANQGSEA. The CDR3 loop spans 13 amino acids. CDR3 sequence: CSVIQGRFTEAFF. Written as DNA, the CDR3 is TGCAGCGTGATACAGGGCCGGTTCACTGAAGCTTTCTTT.

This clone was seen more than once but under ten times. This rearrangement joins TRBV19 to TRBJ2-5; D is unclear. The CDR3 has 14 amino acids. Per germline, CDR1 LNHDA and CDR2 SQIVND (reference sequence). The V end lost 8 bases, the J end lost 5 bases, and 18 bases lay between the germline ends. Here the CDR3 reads CASAGQARAETQYF. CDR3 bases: TGTGCCAGTGCAGGCCAAGCCCGGGCCGAGACCCAGTACTTC.

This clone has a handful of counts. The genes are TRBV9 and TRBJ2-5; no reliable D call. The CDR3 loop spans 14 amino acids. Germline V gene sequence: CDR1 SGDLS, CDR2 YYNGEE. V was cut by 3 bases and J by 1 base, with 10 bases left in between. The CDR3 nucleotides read TGTGCCAGCAGCGCCTCAACACTCCAAGAGACCCAGTACTTC. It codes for CASSASTLQETQYF. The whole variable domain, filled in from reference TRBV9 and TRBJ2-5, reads DSGVTQTPKHLITATGQRVTLRCSPRSGDLSVYWYQQSLDQGLQFLIQYYNGEERAKGNILERFSAQQFPDLHSELNLSSLELGDSALYFCASSASTLQETQYFGPGTRLLVL.

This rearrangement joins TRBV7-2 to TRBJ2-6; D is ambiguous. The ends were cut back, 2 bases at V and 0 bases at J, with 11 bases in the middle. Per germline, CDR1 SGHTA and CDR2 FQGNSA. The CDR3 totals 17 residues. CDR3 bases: TGTGCCAGCAGCTTAAGACGGTTACCCTCTGGGGCCAACGTCCTGACTTTC. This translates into CASSLRRLPSGANVLTF.

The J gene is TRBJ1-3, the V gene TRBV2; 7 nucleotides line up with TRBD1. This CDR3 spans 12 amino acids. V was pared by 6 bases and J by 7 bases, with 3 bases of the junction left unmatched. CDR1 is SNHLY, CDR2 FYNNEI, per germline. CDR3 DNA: TGTGCCAGCAGGGGGACAGCTAACACCATATATTTT. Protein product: CASRGTANTIYF.

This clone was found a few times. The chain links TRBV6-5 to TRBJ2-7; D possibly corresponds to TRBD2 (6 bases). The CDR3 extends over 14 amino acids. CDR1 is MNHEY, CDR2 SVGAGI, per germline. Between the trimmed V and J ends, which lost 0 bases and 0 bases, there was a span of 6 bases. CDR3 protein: CASSYSAGSYEQYF. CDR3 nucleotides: TGTGCCAGCAGTTACTCAGCGGGCTCCTACGAGCAGTACTTC.

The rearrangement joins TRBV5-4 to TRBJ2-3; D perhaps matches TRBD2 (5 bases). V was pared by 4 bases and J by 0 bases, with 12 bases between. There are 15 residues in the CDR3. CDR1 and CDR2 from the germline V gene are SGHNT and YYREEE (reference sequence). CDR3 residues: CASSLFPGSTDTQYF. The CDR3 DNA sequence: TGTGCCAGCAGCCTCTTCCCGGGGAGCACAGATACGCAGTATTTT. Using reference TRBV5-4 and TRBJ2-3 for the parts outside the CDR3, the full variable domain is ETGVTQSPTHLIKTRGQQVTLRCSSQSGHNTVSWYQQALGQGPQFIFQYYREEENGRGNFPPRFSGLQFPNYSSELNVNALELDDSALYLCASSLFPGSTDTQYFGPGTRLTVL.

The CDR3 DNA is TGCAGCGCCAGGGGGGGTTACAGCACAGATACGCAGTATTTT. Residues: CSARGGYSTDTQYF. The chain combines TRBV29-1 with TRBJ2-3; the D call may be TRBD1 or TRBD2 (7 bases each). This CDR3 spans 14 amino acids. Germline loops: CDR1 SQVTM, CDR2 ANQGSEA. Trimming stripped 7 bases from V and 0 bases from J, with 14 bases between.

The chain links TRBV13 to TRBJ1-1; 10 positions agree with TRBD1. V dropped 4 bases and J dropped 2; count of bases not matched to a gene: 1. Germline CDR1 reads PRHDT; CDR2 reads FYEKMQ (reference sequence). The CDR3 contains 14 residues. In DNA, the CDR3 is TGTGCCAGCAGCTGGGACAGGGGTAACACTGAAGCTTTCTTT. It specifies CASSWDRGNTEAFF.

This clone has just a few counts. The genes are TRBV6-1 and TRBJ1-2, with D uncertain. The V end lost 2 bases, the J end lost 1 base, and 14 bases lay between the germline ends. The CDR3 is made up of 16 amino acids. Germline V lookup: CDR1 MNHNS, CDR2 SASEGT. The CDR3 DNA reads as TGTGCCAGCAGTGAAACGAACGGACTCGTTAACTATGGCTACACCTTC. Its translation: CASSETNGLVNYGYTF.

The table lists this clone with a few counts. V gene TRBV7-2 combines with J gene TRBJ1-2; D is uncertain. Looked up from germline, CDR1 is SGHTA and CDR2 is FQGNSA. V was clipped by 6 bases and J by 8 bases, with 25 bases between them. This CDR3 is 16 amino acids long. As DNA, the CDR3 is TGTGCCAGCAGTCAAGGGCCCCCATCCCCTTATGAGGGCTACACCTTC. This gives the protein CASSQGPPSPYEGYTF.

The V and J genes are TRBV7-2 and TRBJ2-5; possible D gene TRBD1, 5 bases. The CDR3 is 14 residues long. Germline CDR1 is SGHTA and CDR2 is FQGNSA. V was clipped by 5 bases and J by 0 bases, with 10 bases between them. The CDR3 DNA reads TGTGCCAGCAGCCAAAGGGGCAACCAAGAGACCCAGTACTTC. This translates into CASSQRGNQETQYF.

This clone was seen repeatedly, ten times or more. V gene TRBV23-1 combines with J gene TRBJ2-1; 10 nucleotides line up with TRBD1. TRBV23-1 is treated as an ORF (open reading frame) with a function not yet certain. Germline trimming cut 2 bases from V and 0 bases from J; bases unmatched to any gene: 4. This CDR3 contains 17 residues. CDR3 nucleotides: TGCGCCAGCAGTCAACCGGGACAGGGGAGCTCCTACAATGAGCAGTTCTTC. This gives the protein CASSQPGQGSSYNEQFF.

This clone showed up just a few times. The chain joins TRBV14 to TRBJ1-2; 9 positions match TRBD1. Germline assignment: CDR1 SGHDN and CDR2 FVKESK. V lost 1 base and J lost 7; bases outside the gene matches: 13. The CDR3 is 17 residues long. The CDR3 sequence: CASSQAGTGTIRRGYTF. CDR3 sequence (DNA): TGTGCCAGCAGCCAAGCCGGGACAGGGACAATTCGACGTGGCTACACCTTC.

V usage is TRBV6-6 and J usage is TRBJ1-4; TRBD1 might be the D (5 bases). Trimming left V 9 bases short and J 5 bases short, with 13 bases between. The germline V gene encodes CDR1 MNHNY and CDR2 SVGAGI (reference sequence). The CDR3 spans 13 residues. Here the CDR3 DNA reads TGTGCCAGTTTAGGGACGATGAATGAAAAACTGTTTTTT. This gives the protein CASLGTMNEKLFF.

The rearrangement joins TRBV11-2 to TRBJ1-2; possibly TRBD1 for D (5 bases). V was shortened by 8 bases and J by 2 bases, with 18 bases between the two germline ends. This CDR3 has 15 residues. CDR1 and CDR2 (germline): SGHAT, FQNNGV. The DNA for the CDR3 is TGTGCCAGCCAACGGCTGGGGCTTGGGAACTATGGCTACACCTTC. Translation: CASQRLGLGNYGYTF.

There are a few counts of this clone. This chain's CDR3 is CASSPQLRGGSGANVLTF. The DNA for the CDR3 is TGCGCCAGCAGCCCTCAACTGAGAGGGGGTTCCGGGGCCAACGTCCTGACTTTC. The chain joins TRBV4-1 to TRBJ2-6; D perhaps matches TRBD1 (6 bases). Trimming shortened V by 4 bases and J by 4 bases, and 20 bases separated the two germline ends. Looked up from germline, CDR1 is MGHRA and CDR2 is YSYEKL. The CDR3 has 18 amino acids.

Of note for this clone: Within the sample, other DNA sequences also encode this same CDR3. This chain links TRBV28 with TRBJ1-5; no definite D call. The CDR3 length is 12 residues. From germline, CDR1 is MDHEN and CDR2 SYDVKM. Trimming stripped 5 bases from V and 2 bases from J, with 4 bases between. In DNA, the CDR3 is TGTGCCAGCAGTCTGGGCAATCAGCCCCAGCATTTT. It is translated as CASSLGNQPQHF.

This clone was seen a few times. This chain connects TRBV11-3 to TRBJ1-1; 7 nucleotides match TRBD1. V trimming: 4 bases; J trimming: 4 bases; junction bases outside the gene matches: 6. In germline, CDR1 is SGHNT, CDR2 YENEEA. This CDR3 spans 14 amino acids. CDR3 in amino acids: CASSSTGRSTEAFF. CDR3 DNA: TGTGCCAGCAGCTCGACAGGGAGGTCCACTGAAGCTTTCTTT.

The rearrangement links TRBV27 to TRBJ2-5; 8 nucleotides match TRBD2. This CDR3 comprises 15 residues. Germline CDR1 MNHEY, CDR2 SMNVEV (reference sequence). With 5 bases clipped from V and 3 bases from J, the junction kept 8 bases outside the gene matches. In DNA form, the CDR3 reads TGTGCCAGCAGTCCTTTAGGAGCGGGGGAAGAGACCCAGTACTTC. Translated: CASSPLGAGEETQYF.

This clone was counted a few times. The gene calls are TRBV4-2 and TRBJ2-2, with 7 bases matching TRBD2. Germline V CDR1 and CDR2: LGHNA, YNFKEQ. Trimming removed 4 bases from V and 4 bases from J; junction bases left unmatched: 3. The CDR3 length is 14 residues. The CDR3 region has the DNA TGTGCCAGCAGCCTAAGCGGGGCCACCGGGGAGCTGTTTTTT. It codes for CASSLSGATGELFF.

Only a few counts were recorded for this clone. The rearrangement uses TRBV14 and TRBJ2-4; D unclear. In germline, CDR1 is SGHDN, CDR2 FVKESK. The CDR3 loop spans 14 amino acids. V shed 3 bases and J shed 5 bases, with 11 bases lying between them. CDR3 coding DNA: TGTGCCAGCAGCCAGCTCATATCTGAAAACATTCAGTACTTC. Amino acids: CASSQLISENIQYF.